A single sample gave rise to the 5 T cell receptor beta chains below, sequenced in a study of CXCR3-negative and CXCR3-positive naive CD8 T cells. Carrying UMI labels, the TRB cDNA libraries were prepared through 5' RACE. TCRdb reprocessed the 5' RACE reads, with one entry per CDR3 protein and no DNA. The sample totals about 66,000 distinct CDR3 sequences. The sample consisted of naive CXCR3- CD8+ T cells from blood. This sample's subset: CD45RO-CCR7+CD27+CD95- naive CD8+ T cells lacking CXCR3 (TNR3-). These receptors originate from a human donor in good health. Some clones in this sample may be carry-over from other donors' samples.

This sequence joins TRBV7-9 and TRBJ2-3; TCRdb indicates TRBD1, and absent DNA this call remains unverified. CDR3 size: 17 residues. Germline assignment: CDR1 SEHNR and CDR2 FQNEAQ (reference sequence). The CDR3: CASSFFVGGASTDTQYF.

The rearrangement links TRBV12-3 or TRBV12-4 to TRBJ2-1; lacking DNA, the TRBD1 call made by TCRdb goes unchecked. The CDR3 extends over 14 amino acids. The chain's CDR3 is CASSFAQGANEQFF.

This rearrangement joins TRBV6-5 to TRBJ2-7; TCRdb's D call of TRBD1 is untestable without DNA. There are 15 residues in the CDR3. Germline CDR1 is MNHEY and CDR2 is SVGAGI. The CDR3 reads CASSYGSGQGDEQYF.

V gene TRBV6-5 combines with J gene TRBJ2-7; TCRdb names TRBD2, which stays unverified in the absence of DNA. The CDR3 has 14 amino acids. In germline, CDR1 is MNHEY, CDR2 SVGAGI. CDR3 sequence reads: CASSRVDPGYEQYF.

The V and J genes are TRBV4-3 and TRBJ2-5; TCRdb selects TRBD2, and the lack of DNA leaves this call unchecked. The CDR3 is 15 amino acids. From germline, CDR1 is LGHNA and CDR2 YSLEER. The CDR3 loop is CASSHRGGSLETQYF.